This is a list of T cell receptor beta chains from one sample in a study of blood T cell repertoires in COVID-19. The assay was immunoSEQ multiplex PCR, and TCRdb's table has in-frame clones only and misses some. The data contain around 140,000 clones, 86% of them seen just once; the ten biggest clones take up about 8%. What was sequenced was peripheral blood. The receptors shown here come from a woman aged 55-75 years with acute or convalescent COVID-19. The conserved cysteine and the conserved F or W are not part of the CDR3 here. The order of the fields is V gene, clone size, J gene, CDR3 protein. Some rows have no size entry. The others give once, few or many, or a class for an expanded clone.

>TRBV7-8|.|TRBJ1-2
ASSLYRQGAGYT
>TRBV3-1/TRBV3-2|.|TRBJ2-1
ASSQGRGGYEQF
>TRBV7-3|.|TRBJ1-4
ASSPTGQVNEKLF
>TRBV28|.|TRBJ2-7
ASTGGVKIEQY
>TRBV27|.|TRBJ2-2
ASSAPGLAGFRELF
>TRBV28|.|TRBJ1-5
ASRGTGVFQPQH
>TRBV5-1|.|TRBJ2-1
ASSSVTHRVEQF
>TRBV4-1|.|TRBJ2-7
ASSQGGSSGGPQTYYEQY
>TRBV12-5|.|TRBJ1-1
ASGSSGGPTEAF
>TRBV5-1|few|TRBJ2-1
ASSFGTSDPSYNEQF
>TRBV18|.|TRBJ2-3
ASSPPASGYTSTDTQY
>TRBV30|.|TRBJ2-7
AWSVGSSYEQY
>TRBV6-1|.|TRBJ2-2
ASSASKGGTYTGELF
>TRBV29-1|.|TRBJ1-1
SVHGQGITEAF
>TRBV11-3|.|TRBJ1-1
ASSFGLVNTEAF
>TRBV19|.|TRBJ1-5
ASSMTRGQPQH
>TRBV11-3|.|TRBJ1-6
ASSFAGFGSPLH
>TRBV6-2/TRBV6-3|.|TRBJ2-3
ASSFPSAGGRLDTQY
>TRBV27|.|TRBJ1-1
ASSNWTGGLNTEAF
>TRBV7-3|.|TRBJ2-5
ASSLRGGGAETQY
>TRBV11-3|.|TRBJ2-1
ASSSLAGGSNEQF
>TRBV27|.|TRBJ2-3
ASRRTSTDTQY
>TRBV2|.|TRBJ1-2
ASSVYQNYGYT
>TRBV13|.|TRBJ2-1
ASSSPPDRVWNEQF
>TRBV10-1|.|TRBJ1-1
ASSESTGVGTEAF
>TRBV9|.|TRBJ1-1
ASSVAAREDTEAF
>TRBV6-5|.|TRBJ2-3
ASTKGTNTDTQY
>TRBV6-5|.|TRBJ1-2
ASTGHLANYGYT
>TRBV5-1|.|TRBJ2-1
ASSPGLAGGPFSHNEQF
>TRBV3-1/TRBV3-2|.|TRBJ1-5
ASSLAPQGPNQPQH
>TRBV29-1|.|TRBJ2-7
SVSLKGGDEQY
>TRBV28|.|TRBJ2-1
ASTLDRHEQF
>TRBV28|.|TRBJ2-7
ASSPLRYEQY
>TRBV24-1|once|TRBJ2-5
ATSDRVEETQY
>TRBV3-1/TRBV3-2|.|TRBJ2-3
ASSPRTSGGTDTQY
>TRBV3-1/TRBV3-2|.|TRBJ2-1
ASSQERLAAYNEQF
>TRBV7-6|.|TRBJ2-1
ASSRRTAAPTNEQF
>TRBV20-1|.|TRBJ2-7
SASLVGARYEQY
>TRBV7-3|.|TRBJ1-1
ASSLSVNTEAF
>TRBV29-1|.|TRBJ2-7
SVLSRTPSSYEQY
>TRBV5-5|.|TRBJ1-3
ASSPSGSSGNTIY
>TRBV15|.|TRBJ2-3
ATSRSGQGTDTQY
>TRBV6-5|.|TRBJ1-6
ASGTSYNSPLH
>TRBV2|.|TRBJ2-1
ASQGGRGGRGYNEQF
>TRBV7-9|.|TRBJ2-3
ASDRAGGTDTQY
>TRBV28|.|TRBJ1-4
ASSPLSEKLF
>TRBV11-2|.|TRBJ1-5
ASSFGTGGSNQPQH
>TRBV6-5|.|TRBJ2-2
ASSTPPTGELF
>TRBV11-3|.|TRBJ1-5
ASSLVALGSSQPQH
>TRBV19|few|TRBJ1-6
ASRSRQHPSYNSPLH
>TRBV5-1|.|TRBJ2-6
ASSFDFGTRSNVLT
>TRBV19|few|TRBJ1-2
ASNDRVGGYT
>TRBV6-1|.|TRBJ1-2
ASSEGTRNPYGYT
>TRBV19|.|TRBJ2-6
ASNRGRGAGANVLT
>TRBV6-1|.|TRBJ1-2
ASWKIPGQGDGYT
>TRBV27|.|TRBJ2-2
ASSLVGDYQNTGELF
>TRBV2|.|TRBJ1-1
ASSGDRHTEAF